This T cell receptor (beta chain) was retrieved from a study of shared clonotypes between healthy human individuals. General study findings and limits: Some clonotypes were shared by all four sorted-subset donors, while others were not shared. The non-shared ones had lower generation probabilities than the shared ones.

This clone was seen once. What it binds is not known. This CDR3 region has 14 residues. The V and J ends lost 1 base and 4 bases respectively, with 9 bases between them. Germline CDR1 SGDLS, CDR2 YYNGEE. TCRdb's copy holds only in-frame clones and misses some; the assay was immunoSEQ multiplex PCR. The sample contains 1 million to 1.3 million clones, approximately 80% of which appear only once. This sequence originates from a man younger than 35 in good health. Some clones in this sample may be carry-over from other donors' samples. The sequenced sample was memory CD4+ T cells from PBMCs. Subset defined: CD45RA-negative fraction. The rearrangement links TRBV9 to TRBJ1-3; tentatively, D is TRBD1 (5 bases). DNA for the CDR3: TGTGCCAGCAGCGTAAAGGGGCAGGGAAACACCATATATTTT. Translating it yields CASSVKGQGNTIYF.